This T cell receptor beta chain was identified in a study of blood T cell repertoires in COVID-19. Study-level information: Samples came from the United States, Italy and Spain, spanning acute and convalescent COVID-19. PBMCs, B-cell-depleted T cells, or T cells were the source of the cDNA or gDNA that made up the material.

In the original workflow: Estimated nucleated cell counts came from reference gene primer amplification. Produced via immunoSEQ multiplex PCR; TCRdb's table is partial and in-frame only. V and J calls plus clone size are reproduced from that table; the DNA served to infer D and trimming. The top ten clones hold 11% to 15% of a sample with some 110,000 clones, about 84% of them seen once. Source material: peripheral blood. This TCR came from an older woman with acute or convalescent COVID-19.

CDR3 in DNA: TGTGCCAGCAGCTTCGGGACAGGGGCCTTGGTAGTTAGGCAAGAGACCCAGTACTTC. It translates to CASSFGTGALVVRQETQYF. The gene calls are TRBV3-1 (or the pseudogene TRBV3-2) and TRBJ2-5, with TRBD1 matching over 10 bases. J was trimmed by 2 bases and V by 5 bases; bases with no gene match: 17. The CDR3 runs to 19 residues. The germline V gene encodes CDR1 LGHDT and CDR2 YNNKEL (reference sequence).